This TCR beta chain is drawn from a study of blood T cell repertoires in COVID-19. For the study at large: Samples of COVID-19 (acute and convalescent) were obtained from the United States, Italy and Spain. Sample material is recorded as cDNA or gDNA derived from T cells, B-cell-depleted T cells, or PBMCs.

There are 15 residues in the CDR3. Germline V gene sequence: CDR1 SNHLY, CDR2 FYNNEI. V lost 5 bases to trimming and J lost 13 bases; unmatched junction nucleotides: 14. As handled by the study authors: Quantification of nucleated cells was approximated via reference gene primer amplification. TCRdb keeps only in-frame clones here, not all; method: immunoSEQ multiplex PCR. The V and J calls and clone size are taken from that table; D and trimming were inferred from the DNA. The repertoire holds 45,000 to 60,000 clones, around 90% seen once, with about 3% in the top ten. The chain uses TRBV2 and TRBJ1-6; 7 bases line up with TRBD1. The sample was peripheral blood. This receptor was obtained from a man over 45 with active COVID-19. DNA of the CDR3: TGTGCCAGCAGTCCCAGATGGGGACAGCAGTCGCCCCTCCACTTT. Residues: CASSPRWGQQSPLHF.